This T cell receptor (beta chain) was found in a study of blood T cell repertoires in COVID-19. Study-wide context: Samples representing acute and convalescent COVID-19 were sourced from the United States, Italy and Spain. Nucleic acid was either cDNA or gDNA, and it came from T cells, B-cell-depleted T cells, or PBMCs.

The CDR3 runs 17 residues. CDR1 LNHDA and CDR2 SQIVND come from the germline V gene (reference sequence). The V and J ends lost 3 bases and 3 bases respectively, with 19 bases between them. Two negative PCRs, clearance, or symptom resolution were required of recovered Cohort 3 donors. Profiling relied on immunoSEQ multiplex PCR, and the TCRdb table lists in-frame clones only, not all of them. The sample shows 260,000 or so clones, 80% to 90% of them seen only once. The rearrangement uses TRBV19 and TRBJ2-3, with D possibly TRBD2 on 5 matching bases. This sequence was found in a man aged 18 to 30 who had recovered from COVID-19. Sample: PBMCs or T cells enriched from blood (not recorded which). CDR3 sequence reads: CASSISSSRHITDTQYF. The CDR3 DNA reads TGTGCCAGTAGTATCTCGTCTAGCCGACACATTACAGATACGCAGTATTTT. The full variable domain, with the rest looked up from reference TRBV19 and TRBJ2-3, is DGGITQSPKYLFRKEGQNVTLSCEQNLNHDAMYWYRQDPGQGLRLIYYSQIVNDFQKGDIAEGYSVSREKKESFPLTVTSAQKNPTAFYLCASSISSSRHITDTQYFGPGTRLTVL.